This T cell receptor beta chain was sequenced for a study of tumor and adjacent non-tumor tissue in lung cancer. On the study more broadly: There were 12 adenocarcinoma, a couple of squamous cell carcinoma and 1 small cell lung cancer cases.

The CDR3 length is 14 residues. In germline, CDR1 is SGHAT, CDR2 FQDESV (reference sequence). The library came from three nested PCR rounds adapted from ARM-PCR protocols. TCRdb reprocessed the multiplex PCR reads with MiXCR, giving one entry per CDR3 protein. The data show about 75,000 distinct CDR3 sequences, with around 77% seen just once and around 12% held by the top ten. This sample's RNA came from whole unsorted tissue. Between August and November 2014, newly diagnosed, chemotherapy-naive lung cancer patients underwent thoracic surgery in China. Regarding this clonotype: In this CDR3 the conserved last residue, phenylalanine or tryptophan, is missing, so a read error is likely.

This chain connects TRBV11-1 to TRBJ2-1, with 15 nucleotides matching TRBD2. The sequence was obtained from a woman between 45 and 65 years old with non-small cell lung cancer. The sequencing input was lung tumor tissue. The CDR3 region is CVSSSGLAGGLQFS. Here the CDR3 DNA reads TGTGTCAGCAGCTCAGGACTAGCGGGAGGGTTACAGTTCTCC.